One and the same sample provided the 18 T cell receptor beta chains below, sequenced in a study of technical replicates of blood from a few donors. Produced via immunoSEQ multiplex PCR; TCRdb's table is partial and in-frame only. The profile covers 100,000 or so clones, with approximately 96% appearing a single time and 0.21% taken by the ten largest. The sequencing input was T cells isolated from PBMCs. These TCRs come from a human donor in good health.

The V gene is TRBV9, the J gene TRBJ2-2, with 8 bases identical to TRBD1. The CDR3 covers 14 residues. Germline CDR1 is SGDLS and CDR2 is YYNGEE. With V trimmed by 2 bases and J by 5 bases, 2 bases remained unmatched. CDR3 in amino acids: CASSVRQGTGELFF. The CDR3 DNA follows: TGTGCCAGCAGCGTCCGACAGGGGACCGGGGAGCTGTTTTTT.

Only one count was recorded for this clone. J is TRBJ1-1 and V is TRBV5-4; perhaps TRBD1 as D (5 bases). Per the germline V gene, CDR1 is SGHNT and CDR2 is YYREEE (reference sequence). Trimming removed 4 bases at V and 3 bases at J, with 19 bases between. This CDR3 is 16 amino acids long. The CDR3 spells CASSVGTGRSDTEAFF. In DNA, the CDR3 is TGTGCCAGCAGCGTAGGAACAGGCAGGTCGGACACTGAAGCTTTCTTT.

Points on this clone: Its ends do not fully match the called genes, so a read error is possible. CDR3 nucleotides: TGTGCCAGCAGCCTTGTCGCGGGACAGGCTGTCTTT. Its protein product is CASSLVAGQAVF. The chain combines TRBV28 with TRBJ1-1; TRBD1 agrees at 8 bases. Germline CDR1 is MDHEN and CDR2 is SYDVKM. The CDR3 consists of 12 residues.

The V call is TRBV5-1, the J call TRBJ2-2; perhaps TRBD1 as D (6 bases). V lost 3 bases to trimming and J lost 0 bases, with 21 bases between them. The CDR3 has 19 residues. Looked up from germline, CDR1 is SGHRS and CDR2 is YFSETQ. CDR3 coding DNA: TGCGCCAGCAGCTGGGGATGGGGGCGATTGGATGCGAACACCGGGGAGCTGTTTTTT. Its translation is CASSWGWGRLDANTGELFF.

This chain uses TRBV19 with TRBJ2-3; 11 positions agree with TRBD2. The CDR3 extends over 16 amino acids. CDR1 and CDR2 (germline): LNHDA, SQIVND (reference sequence). The J segment lost 0 bases and the V segment lost 5 bases, leaving 4 bases of the junction unmatched. In nucleotides, the CDR3 is TGTGCCAGTAGTGCAGGGACTAGCGGAAGCACAGATACGCAGTATTTT. Translation gives CASSAGTSGSTDTQYF.

This chain joins TRBV5-1 and TRBJ2-3; 7 bases align to TRBD1. Per germline, CDR1 SGHRS and CDR2 YFSETQ. The CDR3 spans 17 residues. The J segment lost 2 bases and the V segment lost 0 bases, leaving 9 bases of the junction unmatched. The CDR3 reads CASSLEGRGPPTDTQYF. CDR3 nucleotide sequence: TGCGCCAGCAGCTTGGAGGGTAGGGGGCCTCCCACAGATACGCAGTATTTT.

The gene calls are TRBV11-2 and TRBJ2-1; 9 nucleotides match TRBD1. After removal of 5 bases from V and 6 bases from J, the junction contained 2 bases not matched to a gene. Looked up from germline, CDR1 is SGHAT and CDR2 is FQNNGV. The CDR3 loop spans 13 amino acids. DNA of the CDR3: TGTGCCAGCAGCGCGACAGGGGGCAATGAGCAGTTCTTC. It translates to CASSATGGNEQFF.

This clone has only one observation. The chain carries TRBV9 and TRBJ1-1; possibly TRBD1 for D (5 bases). Trimming took 4 bases from V and 4 from J, leaving 14 bases between them. Germline V lookup: CDR1 SGDLS, CDR2 YYNGEE. The CDR3 sequence is 14 residues long. The CDR3 sequence is CASSPPVGGTEAFF. The CDR3 DNA reads TGTGCCAGCAGCCCGCCGGTCGGGGGCACTGAAGCTTTCTTT.

The CDR3, as DNA: TGTGCCAGCAGCTTAGATCCCCTTCGTCAGGCTTTCTTT. Residues: CASSLDPLRQAFF. The chain uses TRBV11-2 and TRBJ1-1; D gene ambiguous. V was cut by 0 bases and J by 11 bases, with 13 bases left in between. The CDR3 spans 13 residues. Germline CDR1 is SGHAT and CDR2 is FQNNGV. Based on the CDR3 plus reference TRBV11-2 and TRBJ1-1, the full variable domain is EAGVAQSPRYKIIEKRQSVAFWCNPISGHATLYWYQQILGQGPKLLIQFQNNGVVDDSQLPKDRFSAERLKGVDSTLKIQPAKLEDSAVYLCASSLDPLRQAFFGQGTRLTVV.

Comments on this clone: Other nucleotide sequences from this sample produce the same CDR3. This chain joins TRBV19 and TRBJ2-7; TRBD1 aligns across 8 bases. V was clipped by 5 bases and J by 2 bases; unmatched bases: 5. The germline V gene encodes CDR1 LNHDA and CDR2 SQIVND (reference sequence). The CDR3 has 14 residues. CDR3 coding DNA: TGTGCCAGTAGTCCCGGGACAGGAACCTACGAGCAGTACTTC. This translates into CASSPGTGTYEQYF.

This clone has just one count. The DNA of the CDR3 is TGTGCCAGCAGCGTTGAAGCGGGAGTAAGTCTTTATGAGCAGTTCTTC. The encoded protein is CASSVEAGVSLYEQFF. The V and J genes are TRBV9 and TRBJ2-1; 8 bases line up with TRBD2. The CDR3 has 16 residues. J gave up 8 bases and V 2 bases, and 12 bases lay outside the gene matches. Germline CDR1 SGDLS, CDR2 YYNGEE. Variable domain in full (rest from reference TRBV9 and TRBJ2-1): DSGVTQTPKHLITATGQRVTLRCSPRSGDLSVYWYQQSLDQGLQFLIQYYNGEERAKGNILERFSAQQFPDLHSELNLSSLELGDSALYFCASSVEAGVSLYEQFFGPGTRLTVL.

This clone was seen a handful of times. J is TRBJ1-1 and V is TRBV10-3; maybe TRBD1 (5 bases). V dropped 2 bases and J dropped 1 base, with 11 bases sitting between them. CDR1 and CDR2 (germline): ENHRY, SYGVKD. The CDR3 contains 15 residues. The CDR3 DNA is TGTGCCATCAGTGAGGGGGGGATGGCGAACACTGAAGCTTTCTTT. It translates to CAISEGGMANTEAFF.

This sequence joins TRBV5-1 and TRBJ1-3; maybe TRBD1 (5 bases). Germline loops: CDR1 SGHRS, CDR2 YFSETQ. CDR3 length: 15 residues. Deletions cut 0 bases from V and 5 bases from J, with 12 bases between. This CDR3 is CASSLEEGRRNTIYF. CDR3 nucleotides: TGCGCCAGCAGCTTGGAGGAGGGGAGGAGAAACACCATATATTTT.

The J gene is TRBJ2-1, the V gene TRBV11-2; 12 bases map to TRBD2. Per the germline V gene, CDR1 is SGHAT and CDR2 is FQNNGV. CDR3 length: 18 residues. V shed 1 base and J 6 bases; nucleotides not matched to a gene: 10. CDR3 in amino acids: CASSLVSLAGGPLNEQFF. Written as DNA, the CDR3 is TGTGCCAGCAGCTTAGTCTCCCTAGCGGGAGGGCCTCTCAATGAGCAGTTCTTC.

The V and J genes are TRBV6-5 and TRBJ1-4; D is uncertain. Looked up from germline, CDR1 is MNHEY and CDR2 is SVGAGI. V shed 2 bases and J shed 5 bases, with 9 bases lying between them. The CDR3 is made up of 14 amino acids. CDR3 amino acids: CASSYVGENEKLFF. The CDR3 DNA sequence: TGTGCCAGCAGTTACGTGGGAGAAAATGAAAAACTGTTTTTT.

V is TRBV6-1 and J is TRBJ2-1, with D possibly TRBD2 on 6 matching bases. From germline, CDR1 is MNHNS and CDR2 SASEGT. Trimming shortened V by 3 bases and J by 7 bases, and 13 bases separated the two germline ends. CDR3 length: 14 residues. The CDR3 region is CASSEVAGWNEQFF. For the CDR3, the DNA is TGTGCCAGCAGTGAGGTGGCGGGATGGAATGAGCAGTTCTTC.

The chain couples TRBV10-3 to TRBJ1-3; no firm D call. V shed 3 bases and J shed 0 bases, with 6 bases lying between them. Germline V gene sequence: CDR1 ENHRY, CDR2 SYGVKD. The CDR3 is 14 amino acids. The CDR3 nucleotides read TGTGCCATCAGTGACGGTAACTCTGGAAACACCATATATTTT. Protein sequence: CAISDGNSGNTIYF.

This clone occurred once. The V and J genes are TRBV11-3 and TRBJ2-7; weak D call: TRBD1 (6 bases). Germline V CDR1 and CDR2: SGHNT, YENEEA. The CDR3 is 11 residues long. The V and J ends lost 2 bases and 12 bases respectively, with 11 bases between them. DNA for the CDR3: TGTGCCAGCAGCTTAAGACAGGAACGGTACTTC. This sequence encodes CASSLRQERYF. Based on the CDR3 plus reference TRBV11-3 and TRBJ2-7, the full variable domain is EAGVVQSPRYKIIEKKQPVAFWCNPISGHNTLYWYLQNLGQGPELLIRYENEEAVDDSQLPKDRFSAERLKGVDSTLKIQPAELGDSAVYLCASSLRQERYFGPGTRLTVT.